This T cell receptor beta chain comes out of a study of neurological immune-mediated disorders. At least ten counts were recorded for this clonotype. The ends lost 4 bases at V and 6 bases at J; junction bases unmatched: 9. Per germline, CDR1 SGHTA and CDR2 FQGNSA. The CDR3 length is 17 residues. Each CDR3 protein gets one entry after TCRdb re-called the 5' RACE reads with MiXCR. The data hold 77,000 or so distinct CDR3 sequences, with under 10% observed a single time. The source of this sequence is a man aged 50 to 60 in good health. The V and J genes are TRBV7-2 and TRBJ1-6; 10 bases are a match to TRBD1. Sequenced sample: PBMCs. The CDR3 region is CASSSYPGTGVNSPLHF. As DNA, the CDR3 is TGTGCCAGCAGCTCCTACCCCGGGACAGGGGTTAATTCACCCCTCCACTTT.